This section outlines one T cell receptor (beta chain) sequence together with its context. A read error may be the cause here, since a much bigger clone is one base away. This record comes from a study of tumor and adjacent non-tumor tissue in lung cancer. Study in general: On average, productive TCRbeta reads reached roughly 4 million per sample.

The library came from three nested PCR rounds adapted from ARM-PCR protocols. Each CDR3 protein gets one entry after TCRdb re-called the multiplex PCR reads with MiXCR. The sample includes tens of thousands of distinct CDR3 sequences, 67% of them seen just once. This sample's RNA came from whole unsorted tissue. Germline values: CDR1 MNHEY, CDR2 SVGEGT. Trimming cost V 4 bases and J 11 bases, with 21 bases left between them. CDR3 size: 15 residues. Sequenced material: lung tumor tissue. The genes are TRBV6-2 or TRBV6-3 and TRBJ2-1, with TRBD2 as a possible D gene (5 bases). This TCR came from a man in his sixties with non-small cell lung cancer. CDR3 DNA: TGTGCCAGCAGTTCGCCTTCGGACTTCCGGAATAAGCAGTTCTTC. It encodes CASSSPSDFRNKQFF.